The rows below give T cell receptor beta chains drawn from one sample of a study of OX40 agonist ivuxolimab in advanced cancers. TCRdb keeps only in-frame clones here, not all; method: immunoSEQ multiplex PCR. Altogether roughly 14,000 clones are present, just under 80% being singletons, with the ten largest covering roughly 15%. The input for sequencing was CD4+ or CD8+ T cells sorted from blood, taken in a trial of the OX40 agonist ivuxolimab. These receptors were obtained from an adult with an advanced solid tumor such as melanoma, head and neck, liver or kidney cancer. Each CDR3 is given with its conserved first and last residue. Fields, in order: V gene, clone size, J gene, CDR3 length, D gene, CDR3 DNA, CDR3 protein. The D gene is left open where the match is weak. Clone size is given for some rows only: seen once, a few or many times, or a class if the clone is expanded.

TRBV7-9	few	TRBJ1-5	15	.	TGTGCCAGCAGCCACGACACAAATAGCAATCAGCCCCAGCATTTT	CASSHDTNSNQPQHF
TRBV7-6	.	TRBJ1-1	12	.	TGTGCCAGCAGCTCTTGGAACACTGAAGCTTTCTTT	CASSSWNTEAFF
TRBV21-1	.	TRBJ2-5	13	.	TGTGCCAGCAGCAGACACAGGGTAGAGACCCAGTACTTC	CASSRHRVETQYF
TRBV5-5	.	TRBJ2-7	15	.	TGTGCCAGCAGCTCCTCCGGGACACCATTCTACGAGCAGTACTTC	CASSSSGTPFYEQYF
TRBV5-1	once	TRBJ1-1	14	.	TGCGCCAGCAGCTTTGGGGGCCTTAACACTGAAGCTTTCTTT	CASSFGGLNTEAFF
TRBV27	.	TRBJ2-7	16	.	TGTGCCAGCAGTTTATCCGCGGCAGGGAGCATGACCGAGCAGTACTTC	CASSLSAAGSMTEQYF
TRBV6-1	.	TRBJ1-2	13	.	TGTGCCAGCAGTGAAGCGCTGGGTTATGGCTACACCTTC	CASSEALGYGYTF
TRBV5-1	.	TRBJ1-1	13	.	TGCGCCAGCAGATCCGACAGTAAGTCTGAAGCTTTCTTT	CASRSDSKSEAFF
TRBV30	.	TRBJ2-3	13	.	TGTGCCTGGAGTTTGGTGCTGACAGATACGCAGTATTTT	CAWSLVLTDTQYF
TRBV6-1	few	TRBJ2-1	13	.	TGTGCCAGCAGTGAGCTTATGGGTGTTGAGCAGTTCTTC	CASSELMGVEQFF
TRBV6-4	.	TRBJ2-3	13	.	TGTGCCAGCAGTGCAGGTGACCCAGATACGCAGTATTTT	CASSAGDPDTQYF
TRBV29-1	.	TRBJ2-2	15	TRBD2	TGCAGCGTTCCTAGCGGGCTCGGGTACACCGGGGAGCTGTTTTTT	CSVPSGLGYTGELFF
TRBV11-3	.	TRBJ1-1	16	TRBD1	TGTGCCAGCAGCTCCCGGGACAGGGGGATGAACACTGAAGCTTTCTTT	CASSSRDRGMNTEAFF
TRBV27	.	TRBJ1-6	13	.	TGTGCCAGCAGTTTTATTAATAATTCACCCCTCCACTTT	CASSFINNSPLHF
TRBV27	.	TRBJ2-7	12	.	TGTGCCAGCATGAGACAAGGAGGCGAGCAGTACTTC	CASMRQGGEQYF
TRBV14	.	TRBJ2-7	10	.	TGTGCCAGCTGCTATTACGAGCAGTACTTC	CASCYYEQYF
TRBV5-8	.	TRBJ2-3	15	.	TGTGCCAGCAGCTTGGAAGTATTTCCCACAGATACGCAGTATTTT	CASSLEVFPTDTQYF
TRBV7-9	.	TRBJ1-1	15	.	TGTGCCAGCAGCCACGGACCGGGAGCGGGCACTGAAGCTTTCTTT	CASSHGPGAGTEAFF
TRBV19	.	TRBJ1-4	15	.	TGTGCCAGTAGTCGGAGGGTGCAAACTAATGAAAAACTGTTTTTT	CASSRRVQTNEKLFF
TRBV13	.	TRBJ1-3	13	.	TGTGCCAGCAGACCCGAGAGGGAAGTCACCATATATTTT	CASRPEREVTIYF
TRBV6-5	.	TRBJ2-2	15	TRBD1	TGTGCCAGCGCCGGGTCAAAGGGGGCCACCGGGGAGCTGTTTTTT	CASAGSKGATGELFF
TRBV19	.	TRBJ2-2	14	.	TGTGCCAGTAGTTACGGCCCAGCCACCGGGGAGCTGTTTTTT	CASSYGPATGELFF
TRBV5-8	.	TRBJ1-1	16	.	TGTGCCAGCAGCAAAGCACGGGTCGCGGTAGACACTGAAGCTTTCTTT	CASSKARVAVDTEAFF
TRBV11-2	few	TRBJ1-2	14	.	TGTGCCAGCAGGGAGCACCAGGGTGGCTATGGCTACACCTTC	CASREHQGGYGYTF
TRBV27	.	TRBJ1-6	14	TRBD1	TGTGCCAGCAGCACGGAGGGGGCCAATTCACCCCTCCACTTT	CASSTEGANSPLHF
TRBV13	.	TRBJ2-5	11	.	TGTGCCAGCAGCCCCCAAGAGACCCAGTACTTC	CASSPQETQYF
TRBV10-3	few	TRBJ1-1	14	TRBD1	TGTGCCATCAGTGATCAGGGGGGGAACACTGAAGCTTTCTTT	CAISDQGGNTEAFF
TRBV2	medium-sized	TRBJ2-7	15	.	TGTGCCAGCAGTGAAGGCGGGGGCGTCCCCTACGAGCAGTACTTC	CASSEGGGVPYEQYF
TRBV4-1	.	TRBJ1-2	14	.	TGCGCCAGCAGCCAAGTAGAACAGCACTATGGCTACACCTTC	CASSQVEQHYGYTF
TRBV19	few	TRBJ1-4	16	.	TGTGCCAGTAAGGTGGTGGCCGTTGCAACTAATGAAAAACTGTTTTTT	CASKVVAVATNEKLFF
TRBV30	.	TRBJ2-7	15	TRBD2	TGTGCCTGGAGTGCCAGGGGAGCGGGAGTTGCCGAGCAGTACTTC	CAWSARGAGVAEQYF
TRBV2	few	TRBJ2-7	14	TRBD2	TGTGCCAGCAGAACCGGGACTAGCGATCACGAGCAGTACTTC	CASRTGTSDHEQYF
TRBV4-2	.	TRBJ1-1	14	TRBD1	TGTGCCAGCAGTTTGGACAGGGGGCACGCTGAAGCTTTCTTT	CASSLDRGHAEAFF
TRBV6-1	.	TRBJ1-1	14	.	TGTGCCAGCAGTGAAAATTGGGGGATCTCTGAAGCTTTCTTT	CASSENWGISEAFF
TRBV27	medium-sized	TRBJ1-2	13	.	TGTGCCAGCAGTTTATCACCTAACTATGGCTACACCTTC	CASSLSPNYGYTF
TRBV29-1	.	TRBJ2-1	11	.	TGCAGCGTTGAAGACCTCTCGGGCCGGTTCTTC	CSVEDLSGRFF
TRBV9	.	TRBJ2-1	16	TRBD2	TGTGCCAGCAGCCAGGGACTAGCGGGAGGTTTATATGAGCAGTTCTTC	CASSQGLAGGLYEQFF